This is a list of T cell receptor beta chains from one sample in a study of control samples from healthy donors and cancer patients. Assay used: immunoSEQ multiplex PCR; TCRdb lists only in-frame clones, some missing. In the table there are approximately 37,000 clones, around 88% of which are singletons. The sample consisted of PBMCs. The origin of the receptors is a woman aged 55-70 years with lung cancer. The CDR3 runs from the conserved cysteine through the conserved F or W. The size entry is marked missing in some rows and otherwise reads once, few, many or a size class.

V gene	clone size	J gene	CDR3 protein
TRBV25-1	.	TRBJ1-2	CASSVVSATDYYGYTF
TRBV6-5	.	TRBJ1-4	CGSGGGSGEKLFF
TRBV27	few	TRBJ1-6	CASSLLGNSPLHF
TRBV4-2	.	TRBJ2-5	CASSLPGETQETQYF
TRBV6-6	.	TRBJ1-1	CASSLQTLNTEAFF
TRBV7-2	.	TRBJ2-3	CASSFASRADTQYF
TRBV6-5	.	TRBJ1-1	CATKDGALTEAFF
TRBV10-3	few	TRBJ1-3	CAISGQVTGGNTIYF
TRBV6-1	.	TRBJ2-2	CASSVRGSGRAGELFF
TRBV19	.	TRBJ1-6	CASSTSRTGDYTLHF
TRBV27	.	TRBJ2-7	CARGGQGLRSSYEQYF
TRBV5-5	.	TRBJ1-5	CASSLRGNSNQPQHF
TRBV29-1	.	TRBJ1-6	CSVVDSINSPLHF
TRBV6-6	.	TRBJ2-3	CASSGAFREYF
TRBV19	.	TRBJ2-3	CASSSSLTDTQYF
TRBV25-1	.	TRBJ2-2	CASSDPTGGSETGELFF
TRBV19	.	TRBJ2-4	CASSIAWGVRNIQYF
TRBV7-9	.	TRBJ2-7	CASSLGYYEQYF
TRBV18	.	TRBJ2-7	CASSPQLAGRYEQYF
TRBV3-1/TRBV3-2	.	TRBJ1-2	CASSQGSLYGYTF
TRBV20-1	.	TRBJ2-3	CSASGLDTDTQYF
TRBV29-1	few	TRBJ1-1	CSVGKTDGGTEAFF
TRBV6-5	.	TRBJ1-2	CASIEPRNYGYTF
TRBV11-2	.	TRBJ1-6	CASSLDGTGQFSPLHF
TRBV12-3/TRBV12-4	.	TRBJ1-4	CASSLRGDEKLFF
TRBV19	.	TRBJ1-5	CASRGPLLGQPQHF
TRBV12-3/TRBV12-4	.	TRBJ2-7	CASSRVVYEQYF
TRBV7-9	once	TRBJ1-2	CASSPSGGNYGYTF
TRBV7-8	.	TRBJ1-5	CASSLAGREPQHF
TRBV7-3	.	TRBJ2-3	CASSSLQGGTDTQYF
TRBV7-8	.	TRBJ1-4	CASSRGSRNEKLFF
TRBV25-1	.	TRBJ1-1	CASRTPAGNPFF